A selection of T cell receptor beta chains follows, all from one sample in a study of beta chain features in type 1 diabetes. Profiled with immunoSEQ multiplex PCR; TCRdb holds only in-frame clones, not every one. The data contain over 650,000 clones, around an eighth of them singletons. The sample comprised naive CD4+ T cells from blood. The source is a man aged 18 to 30 with type 1 diabetes. The CDR3 runs from the conserved cysteine through the conserved F or W. Fields, in order: D gene, clone size, J gene, V gene, CDR3 DNA, CDR3 protein. The D gene is left open where the match is weak. The size entry is marked missing in some rows and otherwise reads once, few, many or a size class.

d_gene: .
abundance: .
j_gene: TRBJ2-2
v_gene: TRBV6-5
CDR3nt: TGTGCCAGCAGTCCCGGGGGAAACACCGGGGAGCTGTTTTTT
CDR3aa: CASSPGGNTGELFF

d_gene: .
abundance: .
j_gene: TRBJ2-3
v_gene: TRBV5-1
CDR3nt: TGCGCCAGCAGCTTGGCCATCACAGGCCCCGGGGATACGCAGTATTTT
CDR3aa: CASSLAITGPGDTQYF

d_gene: TRBD2
abundance: few
j_gene: TRBJ2-3
v_gene: TRBV4-1
CDR3nt: TGCGCCAGCAGCCAAGAACTAGCGGGGTTCACAGATACGCAGTATTTT
CDR3aa: CASSQELAGFTDTQYF

d_gene: .
abundance: few
j_gene: TRBJ2-2
v_gene: TRBV18
CDR3nt: TGTGCCAGCTCACCACCGGGTGGCAGGAGCACCGGGGAGCTGTTTTTT
CDR3aa: CASSPPGGRSTGELFF

d_gene: .
abundance: .
j_gene: TRBJ2-1
v_gene: TRBV4-2
CDR3nt: TGTGCCAGCAGCCAAGAACCTGACAGGAGCTCCTACAATGAGCAGTTCTTC
CDR3aa: CASSQEPDRSSYNEQFF

d_gene: TRBD2
abundance: .
j_gene: TRBJ2-1
v_gene: TRBV4-3
CDR3nt: TGCGCCAGCAGCCACATCCTGGGACTAGCGGGACCTAGCTCCTACAATGAGCAGTTCTTC
CDR3aa: CASSHILGLAGPSSYNEQFF

d_gene: .
abundance: .
j_gene: TRBJ1-1
v_gene: TRBV11-2
CDR3nt: TGTGCCAGCAGCTTAGCCAGCCTCACTGAAGCTTTCTTT
CDR3aa: CASSLASLTEAFF

d_gene: TRBD2
abundance: .
j_gene: TRBJ2-1
v_gene: TRBV5-1
CDR3nt: TGCGCCAGCAGCTATCCGGGACTAGCAGATAATGAGCAGTTCTTC
CDR3aa: CASSYPGLADNEQFF

d_gene: .
abundance: .
j_gene: TRBJ2-3
v_gene: TRBV5-1
CDR3nt: TGCGCCAGCAGCTTGTCCTCCTCTACAGATACGCAGTATTTT
CDR3aa: CASSLSSSTDTQYF

d_gene: TRBD1
abundance: few
j_gene: TRBJ2-7
v_gene: TRBV29-1
CDR3nt: TGCAGCCTGACAACGGGACAGGGAAGCTCCTACGAGCAGTACTTC
CDR3aa: CSLTTGQGSSYEQYF

d_gene: .
abundance: .
j_gene: TRBJ2-3
v_gene: TRBV4-3
CDR3nt: TGCGCCAGCAGCCAAGATCACAGACGCACAGATACGCAGTATTTT
CDR3aa: CASSQDHRRTDTQYF

d_gene: TRBD2
abundance: .
j_gene: TRBJ2-1
v_gene: TRBV5-1
CDR3nt: TGCGCCAGCTCTAGCGGGAGGGCGGGTGAGCAGTTCTTC
CDR3aa: CASSSGRAGEQFF

d_gene: TRBD1
abundance: .
j_gene: TRBJ1-2
v_gene: TRBV29-1
CDR3nt: TGCAGCGCCACAGGGGTGAACTATGGCTACACCTTC
CDR3aa: CSATGVNYGYTF

d_gene: .
abundance: .
j_gene: TRBJ1-1
v_gene: TRBV28
CDR3nt: TGTGCCAGCAGTACTTCAGGGGCTGAAGCTTTCTTT
CDR3aa: CASSTSGAEAFF

d_gene: .
abundance: few
j_gene: TRBJ1-5
v_gene: TRBV5-6
CDR3nt: TGTGCCAGCAGCCTGGGGGCCGAGCCCCAGCATTTT
CDR3aa: CASSLGAEPQHF